This T cell receptor beta chain was recorded in a study of T cell repertoires in cytomegalovirus infection. Background on the study: It was the public TCR beta signatures that indicated both CMV infection and matching HLA type. Study-level findings and limits: The cumulative frequency of public TCR beta families identified carriers of CMV plus the relevant HLA. The response measured ex vivo was dominated by TCR beta clonotypes (HLA-C-restricted and CMV-specific).

The CDR3 totals 15 residues. CDR1 SEHNR and CDR2 FQNEAQ come from the germline V gene (reference sequence). Deletions cut 4 bases from V and 5 bases from J, with 14 bases between. TCRdb ran MiXCR on the reads and lists one entry per CDR3 protein. Of hundreds of thousands of distinct CDR3 sequences in the sample, approximately 31% were seen once. As regards this clonotype: Its antigen is not known.

The chain has TRBV7-9 and TRBJ2-2, with a possible D match to TRBD1 (6 bases). Sample: PBMCs. The source of this sequence is a human donor in good health (CMV status not recorded). Some clones in this sample may be carry-over from other donors' samples. The CDR3 here is CASSSAAGVTGELFF. The CDR3 DNA follows: TGTGCCAGCAGCTCCGCGGCAGGGGTGACCGGGGAGCTGTTTTTT.